These 20 T cell receptor beta chains came from one sample sequenced in a study of T cell repertoires in cytomegalovirus infection. MiXCR, run by TCRdb on the reads, gives a single entry per CDR3 protein. The table lists about 210,000 distinct CDR3 sequences, around 6.2% of them singletons. Material for sequencing was PBMCs. Source of these receptors: a human donor in good health (CMV status not recorded). Some clones in this sample may be carry-over from other donors' samples.

This clonotype was seen ten or more times. The chain is built from TRBV5-6 and TRBJ2-6; tentatively, D is TRBD1 (6 bases). V was trimmed by 0 bases and J by 1 base, leaving 11 bases between them. CDR3 length: 17 residues. Germline-derived CDR1 and CDR2 are SGHDT and YYEEEE. The CDR3 protein is CASSLASQGSGANVLTF. The CDR3 coding sequence is TGTGCCAGCAGCTTGGCCTCTCAGGGGTCTGGGGCCAACGTCCTGACTTTC.

As regards this clonotype: A read error is possible here, since a much larger clone lies one base away. This sequence joins TRBV5-4 and TRBJ2-1; 12 bases line up with TRBD2. The germline gives CDR1 SGHNT, CDR2 YYREEE (reference sequence). This CDR3 has 17 residues. CDR3 amino acids: CGSSGLAGGRSYNEQFF. DNA of the CDR3: TGTGGCAGCAGTGGGCTAGCGGGGGGGCGCTCCTACAATGAGCAGTTCTTC. The full variable domain, completed using reference TRBV5-4 and TRBJ2-1, is ETGVTQSPTHLIKTRGQQVTLRCSSQSGHNTVSWYQQALGQGPQFIFQYYREEENGRGNFPPRFSGLQFPNYSSELNVNALELDDSALYLCGSSGLAGGRSYNEQFFGPGTRLTVL.

This clonotype came up many times. The chain recombines TRBV7-9 with TRBJ1-1; TRBD1 aligns across 7 bases. In germline, CDR1 is SEHNR, CDR2 FQNEAQ (reference sequence). V was clipped by 6 bases and J by 3 bases; unmatched bases: 10. The CDR3 has 15 residues. The CDR3 loop reads CASSPRQGRHTEAFF. DNA for the CDR3: TGTGCCAGCAGTCCCCGACAGGGACGGCACACTGAAGCTTTCTTT.

This clonotype has ten or more counts. This sequence joins TRBV5-1 and TRBJ2-3; D unclear. The CDR3 extends over 12 amino acids. V lost 0 bases and J 5 bases, leaving 4 bases between the germline ends. Germline CDR1 is SGHRS and CDR2 is YFSETQ. In DNA, the CDR3 is TGCGCCAGCAGCTTGGGGGTAGATACGCAGTATTTT. As protein: CASSLGVDTQYF.

As concerns this clonotype: This may come from a read error, since a much larger clone is one base off. The chain links TRBV14 to TRBJ1-2; tentative D call: TRBD1 (6 bases). The V and J ends lost 1 base and 0 bases respectively, with 15 bases between them. CDR3 size: 17 residues. Germline V CDR1 and CDR2: SGHDN, FVKESK. CDR3 DNA: TGTGCCAGCAGCCAAGGACTAAGGGGGGCAACTAACTATGGCTACACCTTC. Protein sequence: CASSQGLRGATNYGYTF.

There are many counts of this clonotype. The rearrangement links TRBV7-2 to TRBJ1-5; unclear D gene. CDR1 and CDR2 from the germline V gene are SGHTA and FQGNSA. This CDR3 has 14 amino acids. Trimming removed 1 base from V and 3 bases from J, with 7 bases in between. CDR3 protein: CASSLGAINQPQHF. The CDR3 bases are TGTGCCAGCAGCTTAGGTGCGATCAATCAGCCCCAGCATTTT.

Only a few counts were recorded for this clonotype. The CDR3 DNA follows: TGCAGCGTTCTGGACAGGGTCTACACCTTC. It yields the protein CSVLDRVYTF. The rearrangement uses TRBV29-1 and TRBJ1-2, with 8 bases fitting TRBD1. Germline CDR1 is SQVTM and CDR2 is ANQGSEA. The CDR3 has 10 amino acids. J lost 10 bases, V lost 5 bases, and 3 bases had no gene match.

CDR3 in amino acids: CASSRRGNEKLFF. The CDR3 DNA follows: TGTGCCAGCAGTCGACGTGGGAATGAAAAACTGTTTTTT. This chain joins TRBV6-5 and TRBJ1-4, with D unclear. Trimming took off 5 bases at V and 5 bases at J, with 9 bases between the two ends. CDR3 length: 13 residues. Germline CDR1 MNHEY, CDR2 SVGAGI.

This clonotype appeared many times. V and J are TRBV9 and TRBJ2-5; D not resolved. The germline V and J ends were trimmed by 4 bases and 0 bases, with 7 bases remaining between them. Germline V gene data show CDR1 as SGDLS and CDR2 as YYNGEE. The CDR3 loop spans 13 amino acids. The DNA for the CDR3 is TGTGCCAGCAGCCCCCGGTACCAAGAGACCCAGTACTTC. This codes for CASSPRYQETQYF.

This clonotype was seen ten or more times. The gene calls are TRBV6-2 or TRBV6-3 and TRBJ1-1; D unresolved. Germline V lookup: CDR1 MNHEY, CDR2 SVGEGT. The CDR3 runs 14 residues. Trimming stripped 7 bases from V and 0 bases from J, with 12 bases between. In DNA, the CDR3 is TGTGCCAGCACGAGGGCAGGCGTGAACACTGAAGCTTTCTTT. Translated: CASTRAGVNTEAFF.

This clonotype was detected ten times or more. The genes are TRBV3-1 and TRBJ1-1; D gene unclear. V was trimmed by 2 bases and J by 3 bases, leaving 4 bases between them. Germline CDR1 and CDR2: LGHDT and YNNKEL (reference sequence). This CDR3 region has 12 residues. The CDR3 DNA reads TGTGCCAGCAGCCAATCGGACACTGAAGCTTTCTTT. Its protein product is CASSQSDTEAFF.

This clonotype was picked up many times. The V gene is TRBV6-2 or TRBV6-3, the J gene TRBJ1-1; 7 positions match TRBD1. Germline CDR1 MNHEY, CDR2 SVGEGT. The length of the CDR3 is 18 residues. Unmatched junction bases numbered 17, after V lost 7 bases and J lost 0 bases. The CDR3 region is CASIPFKGARSVNTEAFF. Here the CDR3 DNA reads TGTGCCAGCATCCCTTTCAAGGGGGCGCGGAGCGTGAACACTGAAGCTTTCTTT.

This clonotype was seen ten or more times. V is TRBV29-1 and J is TRBJ2-2; D may be TRBD2 (7 bases). This CDR3 is 15 amino acids long. Looked up from germline, CDR1 is SQVTM and CDR2 is ANQGSEA. V gave up 3 bases and J gave up 1 base, with 12 bases separating them. In DNA, the CDR3 is TGCAGCGTTGACACCGGGGGGCTGAACACCGGGGAGCTGTTTTTT. Protein product: CSVDTGGLNTGELFF.

V and J are TRBV14 and TRBJ1-1; 8 bases align to TRBD1. There are 18 residues in the CDR3. Germline-derived CDR1 and CDR2 are SGHDN and FVKESK. Losses at the gene ends were 4 bases for V and 3 bases for J; bases not matched to a gene: 16. CDR3 protein: CASSRQGATRLRDTEAFF. For the CDR3, the DNA is TGTGCCAGCAGCCGGCAGGGGGCAACTCGTTTAAGGGACACTGAAGCTTTCTTT.

This clonotype was recorded many times. This chain joins TRBV7-2 and TRBJ1-1, with TRBD1 as a possible D gene (6 bases). The CDR3 has 15 residues. CDR1 and CDR2 from the germline V gene are SGHTA and FQGNSA. The V gene lost 1 base and the J gene lost 1 base, with 10 bases spanning the gap. The CDR3 DNA is TGTGCCAGCAGCTTAGGGGGGGCGGGGAACACTGAAGCTTTCTTT. It specifies CASSLGGAGNTEAFF.

This clonotype was picked up many times. The chain is built from TRBV7-2 and TRBJ2-7, with 7 bases that match TRBD2. V dropped 5 bases and J dropped 0; count of bases not matched to a gene: 7. The CDR3 spans 15 residues. Germline assignment: CDR1 SGHTA and CDR2 FQGNSA. Here the CDR3 reads CASSRGGRSSYEQYF. CDR3 nucleotides: TGTGCCAGCAGCCGCGGGGGTCGGAGCTCCTACGAGCAGTACTTC.

This clonotype was counted many times. This rearrangement joins TRBV7-9 to TRBJ1-2, with D possibly matching TRBD1 (5 bases). Deletions cut 5 bases from V and 4 bases from J, with 14 bases between. The CDR3 extends over 14 amino acids. Germline V CDR1 and CDR2: SEHNR, FQNEAQ (reference sequence). The CDR3 region has the DNA TGTGCCAGCAGCGGCAGGGCGGTCGCCTATGGCTACACCTTC. Its translation: CASSGRAVAYGYTF.

This clonotype was recorded at least ten times. The CDR3 spells CASSSTGLINQPQHF. The CDR3 DNA sequence: TGTGCCAGCAGTTCGACAGGGTTAATCAATCAGCCCCAGCATTTT. The chain carries TRBV2 and TRBJ1-5, with TRBD1 matching 7 bases. The CDR3 covers 15 residues. V lost 5 bases to trimming and J lost 3 bases; unmatched junction nucleotides: 7. Germline V CDR1 and CDR2: SNHLY, FYNNEI.

This clonotype was seen a few times. The gene calls are TRBV9 and TRBJ1-3, with unresolved D. Trimming removed 4 bases from V and 4 bases from J, with 12 bases in between. The V gene's germline CDR1 is SGDLS and CDR2 YYNGEE. The CDR3 contains 14 residues. The CDR3 loop is CASSKWRAGNTIYF. CDR3 nucleotide sequence: TGTGCCAGCAGCAAGTGGAGGGCCGGAAACACCATATATTTT.

There are a few counts of this clonotype. V and J are TRBV2 and TRBJ2-3; the match to TRBD1 covers 8 bases. This CDR3 region has 15 residues. The V and J ends lost 5 bases and 3 bases, in that order; junction bases with no gene match: 7. From germline, CDR1 is SNHLY and CDR2 FYNNEI. The CDR3 DNA follows: TGTGCCAGCAGTCCGGACAGGGTGGGGACAGATACGCAGTATTTT. It is translated as CASSPDRVGTDTQYF. Variable domain in full (rest from reference TRBV2 and TRBJ2-3): EPEVTQTPSHQVTQMGQEVILRCVPISNHLYFYWYRQILGQKVEFLVSFYNNEISEKSEIFDDQFSVERPDGSNFTLKIRSTKLEDSAMYFCASSPDRVGTDTQYFGPGTRLTVL.